This T cell receptor beta chain came from a study of CD8 T cells in ankylosing spondylitis. Using quantitative 5'-RACE with molecular barcodes, the authors made TCR beta libraries. One entry per CDR3 protein results from TCRdb running MiXCR on the 5' RACE reads. The table includes approximately 400,000 distinct CDR3 sequences, about 15% detected once. Overall study findings and caveats: The study looked at matched synovial fluid samples from ankylosing spondylitis patients. Disease-linked clones were reported to be significantly enriched there. Fewer than ten highly homologous variants made up a TCR beta motif that seemed to typify ankylosing spondylitis blood. The authors found the disease-linked clones to be CD8+ and relatively rare in peripheral blood.

The CDR3 is 15 residues long. The junction had 8 bases not matched to a gene; V was cut back by 6 bases and J by 0 bases. This clonotype was seen a handful of times. Its target is not known. The source of this sequence is a male donor with ankylosing spondylitis. Material: blood, either unsorted or a sorted T cell fraction (not recorded which). The chain uses TRBV12-3 or TRBV12-4 and TRBJ2-7; the match to TRBD1 covers 7 bases. In DNA, the CDR3 is TGTGCCAGCAGCTCGACAGGGCAACTCTCCTACGAGCAGTACTTC. This gives the protein CASSSTGQLSYEQYF.